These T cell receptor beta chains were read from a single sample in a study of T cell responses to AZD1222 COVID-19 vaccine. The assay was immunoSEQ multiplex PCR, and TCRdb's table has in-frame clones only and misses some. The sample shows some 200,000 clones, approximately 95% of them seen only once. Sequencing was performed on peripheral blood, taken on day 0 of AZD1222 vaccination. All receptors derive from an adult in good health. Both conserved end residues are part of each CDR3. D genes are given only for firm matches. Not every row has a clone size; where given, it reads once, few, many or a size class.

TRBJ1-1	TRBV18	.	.	CASSPQRDAEAFF	TGTGCCAGCTCACCACAAAGAGACGCTGAAGCTTTCTTT
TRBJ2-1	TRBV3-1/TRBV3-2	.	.	CASSPRIQASNEQFF	TGTGCCAGCAGCCCAAGAATTCAGGCTAGCAATGAGCAGTTCTTC
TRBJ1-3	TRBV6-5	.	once	CASSYSGLGSGNTIYF	TGTGCCAGCAGTTACTCGGGACTCGGCTCTGGAAACACCATATATTTT
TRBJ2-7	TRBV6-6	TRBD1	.	CASSPRQGVYEQYF	TGTGCCAGCAGTCCGCGGCAGGGGGTCTACGAGCAGTACTTC
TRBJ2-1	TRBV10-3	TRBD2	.	CAIRPQASGRHNEQFF	TGTGCCATCAGACCCCAGGCTAGCGGGAGACACAATGAGCAGTTCTTC
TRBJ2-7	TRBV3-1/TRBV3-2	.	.	CASSYRVMGEQYF	TGTGCCAGCAGCTATCGAGTAATGGGGGAGCAGTACTTC
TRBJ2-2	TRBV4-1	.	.	CASSQGVTGELFF	TGCGCCAGCAGCCAAGGGGTAACCGGGGAGCTGTTTTTT
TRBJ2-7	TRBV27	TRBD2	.	CASSFLAGKLTYEQYF	TGTGCCAGCAGTTTTTTAGCGGGAAAGCTGACCTACGAGCAGTACTTC
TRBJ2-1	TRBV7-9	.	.	CASSFLREADADEQFF	TGTGCCAGCAGCTTTTTAAGGGAGGCCGATGCCGATGAGCAGTTCTTC
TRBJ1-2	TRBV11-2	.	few	CASSLYMSDYGYTF	TGTGCCAGCAGCTTATACATGTCTGACTATGGCTACACCTTC
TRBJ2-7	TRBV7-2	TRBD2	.	CASSLGLAGVYEQYF	TGTGCCAGCAGCTTAGGACTAGCGGGAGTCTACGAGCAGTACTTC
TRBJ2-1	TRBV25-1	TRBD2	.	CASSNAAGVGEQFF	TGTGCCAGCAGTAATGCAGCGGGAGTGGGTGAGCAGTTCTTC
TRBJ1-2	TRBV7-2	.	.	CASSLAPGRSLYGYTF	TGTGCCAGCAGCTTAGCACCGGGACGGAGTCTCTATGGCTACACCTTC
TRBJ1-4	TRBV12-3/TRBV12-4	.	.	CASSPRGEKLFF	TGTGCCAGCAGTCCCCGTGGTGAAAAACTGTTTTTT
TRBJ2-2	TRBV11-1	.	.	CASSLSGAGELFF	TGTGCCAGCAGCTTAAGCGGAGCCGGGGAGCTGTTTTTT
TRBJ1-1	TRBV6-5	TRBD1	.	CASRSGTGVTEAFF	TGTGCCAGCAGGTCCGGGACAGGGGTCACTGAAGCTTTCTTT
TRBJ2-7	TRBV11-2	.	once	CASSSILVSDEQYF	TGTGCCAGCAGCTCGATCCTGGTATCCGACGAGCAGTACTTC
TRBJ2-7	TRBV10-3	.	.	CAISAQESYEQYF	TGTGCCATCAGTGCCCAGGAAAGCTACGAGCAGTACTTC
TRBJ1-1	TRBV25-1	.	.	CASSESLDRNTEAFF	TGTGCCAGCAGTGAATCCCTGGACAGGAACACTGAAGCTTTCTTT
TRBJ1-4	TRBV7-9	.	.	CASSLGRDNEKLFF	TGTGCCAGCAGCTTAGGTCGGGATAATGAAAAACTGTTTTTT
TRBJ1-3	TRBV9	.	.	CASSVLTGGNTIYF	TGTGCCAGCAGCGTATTAACAGGTGGAAACACCATATATTTT
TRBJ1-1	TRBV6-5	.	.	CASRVLLDPRPEAFF	TGTGCCAGCAGAGTCCTCCTCGACCCCAGACCCGAAGCTTTCTTT
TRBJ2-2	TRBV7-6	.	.	CASSLPGGIITGELFF	TGTGCCAGCAGCTTACCGGGGGGCATTATCACCGGGGAGCTGTTTTTT
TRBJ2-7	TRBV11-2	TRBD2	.	CASSRDYRYEQYF	TGTGCCAGCAGCAGGGACTACCGGTACGAGCAGTACTTC